Listed here are 5 T cell receptor beta chains from one sample, sequenced in a study of blood T cells in healthy people across ages. Using a J-beta primer mix together with a sample-barcoded 5' primer, a second PCR was run for about 6 to 11 cycles. TCRdb processed the 5' RACE reads anew with MiXCR; each CDR3 protein has one entry. The top ten hold 28% of the sample, which has 800,000 or so distinct CDR3 sequences, about 59% seen once. What was sequenced was blood. All receptors come from a man in his thirties or forties in good health.

V and J are TRBV15 and TRBJ2-3; D might be TRBD2 (6 bases). V was trimmed by 3 bases and J by 2 bases, leaving 18 bases between them. Germline assignment: CDR1 LNHNV and CDR2 YYDKDF (reference sequence). This CDR3 region has 17 residues. The CDR3 DNA follows: TGTGCCACCAGCAGTTCTTTTCCGGGGGTCCACACAGATACGCAGTATTTT. It translates to CATSSSFPGVHTDTQYF. Supplemented by reference TRBV15 and TRBJ2-3, the full variable domain reads DAMVIQNPRYQVTQFGKPVTLSCSQTLNHNVMYWYQQKSSQAPKLLFHYYDKDFNNEADTPDNFQSRRPNTSFCFLDIRSPGLGDTAMYLCATSSSFPGVHTDTQYFGPGTRLTVL.

The chain employs TRBV6-5 and TRBJ1-1; D gene uncertain. Per germline, CDR1 MNHEY and CDR2 SVGAGI. V lost 2 bases and J 2 bases, leaving 6 bases between the germline ends. The CDR3 sequence is 13 residues long. The CDR3 spells CASSYVSNTEAFF. DNA for the CDR3: TGTGCCAGCAGTTACGTGTCTAACACTGAAGCTTTCTTT.

V and J are TRBV20-1 and TRBJ1-1, with 8 bases that match TRBD1. Germline trimming cut 7 bases from V and 5 bases from J; bases unmatched to any gene: 6. This CDR3 spans 12 amino acids. Germline V gives CDR1 DFQATT, CDR2 SNEGSKA (reference sequence). The CDR3 spells CSGKTGGTEAFF. The CDR3 bases are TGCAGTGGAAAAACAGGGGGGACTGAAGCTTTCTTT.

The V and J genes are TRBV20-1 and TRBJ2-7, with D perhaps matching TRBD1 (7 bases). V lost 3 bases and J 4 bases, leaving 13 bases between the germline ends. Germline CDR1 is DFQATT and CDR2 is SNEGSKA (reference sequence). The CDR3 is made up of 13 amino acids. The chain's CDR3 is CSASGQGGYEQYF. The CDR3 bases are TGCAGTGCTAGTGGGCAGGGGGGTTACGAGCAGTACTTC.

The rearrangement uses TRBV3-1 and TRBJ2-1, with D perhaps being TRBD1 or TRBD2 (6 bases each). V was pared by 4 bases and J by 4 bases, with 20 bases between. The CDR3 sequence is 17 residues long. CDR1 and CDR2 (germline): LGHDT, YNNKEL (reference sequence). Here the CDR3 DNA reads TGTGCCAGCAGCCGACTAGGCGGCGGGACATCATACAATGAGCAGTTCTTC. The encoded protein is CASSRLGGGTSYNEQFF.